The present T cell receptor beta chain was sequenced within a study of T cells in localized non-small cell lung cancer. Sequencing was performed with immunoSEQ multiplex PCR; in TCRdb, only in-frame clones are kept and a portion is missing. The sample carries 2,000 to 2,500 clones, about 40% recorded once. The length of the CDR3 is 15 residues. Trimming cost V 3 bases and J 5 bases, with 16 bases left between them. Germline V lookup: CDR1 LNHDA, CDR2 SQIVND (reference sequence). About this clone itself: The antigen is not known.

Whole-study findings and limits: Adjacent uninvolved lung had the highest clonality, suggesting focused antigen responses. Median detection of top 100 tumor clones in adjacent lung was around 60 clones. As only one tumor region underwent sequencing, heterogeneity remains possible.

Specimen: lung tumor tissue, collected before any cancer treatment. This chain joins TRBV19 and TRBJ2-5, with D maybe TRBD1 (6 bases). The origin of this receptor is a man between 35 and 75 years old with stage I lung adenocarcinoma. CDR3 DNA sequence: TGTGCCAGTAGTATGGGGGCACGACATGGGGAGACCCAGTACTTC. Protein sequence: CASSMGARHGETQYF.